The rows below give T cell receptor beta chains drawn from one sample of a study of CD8 T cells in ankylosing spondylitis. One entry per CDR3 protein, called by TCRdb with MiXCR from the 5' RACE reads. The table shows 150,000 or so distinct CDR3 sequences, with approximately 9.9% occurring only once. The specimen was blood, either unsorted or a sorted T cell fraction (not recorded which). These receptors were collected from a female donor with ankylosing spondylitis or in good health (not recorded which). Both conserved end residues are part of each CDR3. The D gene is left open where the match is weak. Some rows have no size entry. The others give once, few or many, or a class for an expanded clone.

size,D,J,V,DNA,CDR3
few,TRBD1,TRBJ1-1,TRBV20-1,TGCAGTGCTAGAGAAACGGGACAGGGGGACACTGAAGCTTTCTTT,CSARETGQGDTEAFF
many,.,TRBJ2-1,TRBV3-1,TGTGCCAGCAGCCAAGTAATGAGAGATGAGCAGTTCTTC,CASSQVMRDEQFF
many,.,TRBJ2-7,TRBV4-3,TGCGCCAGCAGCCAAGATCGGGGCATACTTTACGAGCAGTACTTC,CASSQDRGILYEQYF
many,.,TRBJ2-3,TRBV4-2,TGTGCCAGCAGCCGTGGCGATACGCAGTATTTT,CASSRGDTQYF
.,.,TRBJ2-5,TRBV6-2/TRBV6-3,TGTGCCAGCAGTAGCGGCGGGGAGTTCCAAGAGACCCAGTACTTC,CASSSGGEFQETQYF
few,.,TRBJ2-7,TRBV7-2,TGTGCCAGCAGCTTAAAGGGTTTCTACGAGCAGTACTTC,CASSLKGFYEQYF
.,TRBD2,TRBJ2-1,TRBV20-1,TGCAGTGCTCCAAAGACTAGCGACTACAATGAGCAGTTCTTC,CSAPKTSDYNEQFF
.,.,TRBJ1-1,TRBV12-3/TRBV12-4,TGTGCCAGCAGCGCCACCGGGACTCCTTTGGGTTACACTGAAGCTTTCTTT,CASSATGTPLGYTEAFF
.,.,TRBJ2-3,TRBV20-1,TGCAGTGCTAGAGATCGGGACTGGTACACAGATACGCAGTATTTT,CSARDRDWYTDTQYF
.,.,TRBJ2-3,TRBV24-1,TGTGCCACCGAAGCGGGAGATACGCAGTATTTT,CATEAGDTQYF
.,.,TRBJ2-1,TRBV19,TGTGCCAGTAGTATAGACCCGACGGGCTACAATGAGCAGTTCTTC,CASSIDPTGYNEQFF
.,.,TRBJ1-2,TRBV5-3,TGTGCCATGGGCCGCGGGTTTGATGGCTACACCTTC,CAMGRGFDGYTF
.,TRBD2,TRBJ2-1,TRBV4-3,TGCGCCAGCAGCCAGCAGGGACTAGCGGCCTACAATGAGCAGTTCTTC,CASSQQGLAAYNEQFF
few,TRBD2,TRBJ2-1,TRBV6-5,TGTGCCAGCAGTTACTCGATCGAAGGCGGGGGGCAGTTCTTC,CASSYSIEGGGQFF
many,TRBD1,TRBJ2-7,TRBV20-1,TGCAGTGCAGACAGGGGTACCTACGAGCAGTACTTC,CSADRGTYEQYF
.,.,TRBJ2-2,TRBV7-2,TGTGCCAGCAGCTTAGACGTTACGAACACCGGGGAGCTGTTTTTT,CASSLDVTNTGELFF
few,.,TRBJ2-7,TRBV7-2,TGTGCCAGCAGCTATGGGGTAGGAGCGTACGAGCAGTACTTC,CASSYGVGAYEQYF
.,.,TRBJ1-1,TRBV7-2,TGTGCCAGCAGCTTAGTTACCGGTTCGGGGGAAGCTTTCTTT,CASSLVTGSGEAFF
many,.,TRBJ1-5,TRBV15,TGTGCCACCAGCAGAGACAGGGTGGGTCAGCCCCAGCATTTT,CATSRDRVGQPQHF
.,.,TRBJ2-7,TRBV6-1,TGTGCCAGCAGACCTGGACGGGGTAGGCGCGACGAGCAGTACTTC,CASRPGRGRRDEQYF
many,TRBD2,TRBJ2-1,TRBV25-1,TGTGCCAGCAGTGAATGCGGGGGATCCTACAATGAGCAGTTCTTC,CASSECGGSYNEQFF
few,.,TRBJ2-1,TRBV4-1,TGCGCCAGCAGCGGTGGGTCGGGCAATGAGCAGTTCTTC,CASSGGSGNEQFF
many,TRBD1,TRBJ1-5,TRBV5-6,TGTGCCAGCAGCTTTTGGACAGGCGAATATAGCAATCAGCCCCAGCATTTT,CASSFWTGEYSNQPQHF
.,TRBD2,TRBJ2-3,TRBV6-2/TRBV6-3,TGTGCCAGCAGTTTTGGACTAGCGGGAGGTTTGGATACGCAGTATTTT,CASSFGLAGGLDTQYF
few,.,TRBJ1-2,TRBV29-1,TGCAGCGTTGAGGCAGGGGAGTATGGCTACACCTTC,CSVEAGEYGYTF
.,.,TRBJ2-1,TRBV30,TGTGCCTTGACTGGACCTTACAATGAGCAGTTCTTC,CALTGPYNEQFF
.,.,TRBJ2-7,TRBV20-1,TGCAGTGCTGCCCACGGACGTTCTCCCTACGAGCAGTACTTC,CSAAHGRSPYEQYF
few,TRBD1,TRBJ2-7,TRBV6-2/TRBV6-3,TGTGCCAGCAGTTTAAGGACAGGGGGCAAGTACGAGCAGTACTTC,CASSLRTGGKYEQYF
few,TRBD2,TRBJ2-1,TRBV7-6,TGTGCCAGCAGCTACCTTTCGACTAGCGGGGCTTCCTACTCCTACAATGAGCAGTTCTTC,CASSYLSTSGASYSYNEQFF
few,.,TRBJ2-1,TRBV30,TGTGCCTGGACGCCAGCCCAGAACAATGAGCAGTTCTTC,CAWTPAQNNEQFF
few,.,TRBJ2-5,TRBV28,TGTGCCAGCAGGAGACCCTTAGAGTGGGAGACCCAGTACTTC,CASRRPLEWETQYF